These 5 T cell receptor beta chains were all obtained from the same sample, sequenced in a study of follicular helper T cells after annual influenza vaccination. Produced via immunoSEQ multiplex PCR; TCRdb's table is partial and in-frame only. The sample has some 8,200 clones; roughly four fifths are singletons. Described time point: 2014-2015 season, pre-vaccination. Sequenced here: CXCR5+ CD38- circulating T follicular helper cells from blood, sampled on the day of influenza vaccination. The subset here: circulating Tfh, non-naive CD4+CXCR5+PD-1+ (ICOS+CD38+ or ICOS-CD38-). The receptors stem from an adult who received the influenza vaccine.

The CDR3 is CASSLRGFSPNEKLFF. In nucleotides, the CDR3 is TGTGCCAGCAGTTTAAGGGGATTCTCTCCTAATGAAAAACTGTTTTTT. The rearrangement links TRBV27 to TRBJ1-4; a possible D gene is TRBD1 (5 bases). V shed 2 bases and J shed 3 bases, with 13 bases lying between them. Germline V gives CDR1 MNHEY, CDR2 SMNVEV (reference sequence). The CDR3 length is 16 residues. The full variable domain, in which reference TRBV27 and TRBJ1-4 provide the parts outside the CDR3, is EAQVTQNPRYLITVTGKKLTVTCSQNMNHEYMSWYRQDPGLGLRQIYYSMNVEVTDKGDVPEGYKVSRKEKRNFPLILESPSPNQTSLYFCASSLRGFSPNEKLFFGSGTQLSVL.

This chain joins TRBV4-2 and TRBJ1-4, with D tentatively TRBD1 (5 bases). The CDR3 sequence is 16 residues long. Trimming removed 0 bases at V and 5 bases at J, with 13 bases between. Germline V gives CDR1 LGHNA, CDR2 YNFKEQ. This CDR3 is CASSQDSGTGNEKLFF. In DNA, the CDR3 is TGTGCCAGCAGCCAAGACAGCGGGACGGGGAATGAAAAACTGTTTTTT.

The V gene is TRBV19, the J gene TRBJ2-3; TRBD1 agrees at 9 bases. CDR1 is LNHDA and CDR2 is SQIVND in the germline V gene (reference sequence). CDR3 length: 16 amino acids. The V segment lost 4 bases and the J segment 6 bases; nucleotides outside the gene matches: 11. DNA of the CDR3: TGTGCCAGTAGTACAAGACGGGGACAGGGCCAGGATACGCAGTATTTT. This sequence encodes CASSTRRGQGQDTQYF.

The V call is TRBV9, the J call TRBJ2-1, with D perhaps matching TRBD1 (5 bases). Trimming left V 4 bases short and J 2 bases short, with 13 bases between. From germline, CDR1 is SGDLS and CDR2 YYNGEE. The CDR3 contains 15 residues. The CDR3 DNA follows: TGTGCCAGCAGCCCAGGGATGGGAACCTACAATGAGCAGTTCTTC. It specifies CASSPGMGTYNEQFF.

The V gene is TRBV2, the J gene TRBJ2-3; the D call may be TRBD1 or TRBD2 (6 bases each). The CDR3 is made up of 17 amino acids. V was shortened by 6 bases and J by 1 base, with 20 bases between the two germline ends. Germline-derived CDR1 and CDR2 are SNHLY and FYNNEI. CDR3 region: CASRPGALGLGTDTQYF. In DNA, the CDR3 is TGTGCCAGCAGGCCGGGGGCACTAGGTTTGGGCACAGATACGCAGTATTTT.